The next 10 T cell receptor beta chains were all read from a single sample in a study of cytomegalovirus exposure and HLA in healthy donors (dated by TCRdb to about 2017). Receptor amplification or capture employed the immunoSEQ multiplex PCR assay. The multiplex PCR relied on a mix of 60 forward primers for TCR Vbeta segments and 13 reverse primers for TCR Jbeta segments. The table comes from immuneACCESS by way of TCRdb, which keeps in-frame sequences with V and J called. Part of the clones is missing from these tables; in studies checked, under half for an unresolved V gene and the rest for unknown reasons. For this sample there are about 130,000 clones; about 80% appear just once. Jointly, the top ten make up 3% to 3.5% of the sample. Sequenced: PBMCs. These receptors were obtained from a woman aged 45-59 years in good health and CMV-seronegative.

CDR3 loop: CASSSKGQAVYEQYF. The CDR3 nucleotides read TGTGCCAGCAGCTCCAAGGGACAGGCGGTTTACGAGCAGTACTTC. The chain couples TRBV7-2 to TRBJ2-7; 8 bases agree with TRBD1. The CDR3 runs 15 residues. Looked up from germline, CDR1 is SGHTA and CDR2 is FQGNSA. With 4 bases clipped from V and 4 bases from J, the junction kept 9 bases outside the gene matches.

J is TRBJ2-3 and V is TRBV7-9; 7 nucleotides align to TRBD2. Losses at the gene ends were 5 bases for V and 4 bases for J; bases not matched to a gene: 12. Germline V gives CDR1 SEHNR, CDR2 FQNEAQ (reference sequence). The CDR3 loop spans 16 amino acids. The CDR3 spells CASSAHTGGSADTQYF. The CDR3 nucleotides are TGTGCCAGCAGCGCCCATACTGGCGGGAGCGCAGATACGCAGTATTTT.

The chain combines TRBV28 with TRBJ1-5; the D gene is possibly TRBD1 (6 bases). V lost 3 bases, J lost 1 base, and 10 bases lay in between. CDR1 and CDR2 from the germline V gene are MDHEN and SYDVKM. The CDR3 is 15 residues long. In DNA, the CDR3 is TGTGCCAGCAGTTTTGGGACAATGAGCAATCAGCCCCAGCATTTT. Protein: CASSFGTMSNQPQHF.

This chain connects TRBV19 to TRBJ1-6; tentative D call: TRBD1 (5 bases). This CDR3 contains 14 residues. V lost 3 bases and J lost 10, with 13 bases in between. The V gene's germline CDR1 is LNHDA and CDR2 SQIVND (reference sequence). The CDR3 here is CASSMRQLESPLHF. The CDR3 DNA is TGTGCCAGTAGTATGAGACAGTTGGAATCACCCCTCCACTTT.

The chain recombines TRBV5-5 with TRBJ2-1; TRBD2 matches at 7 bases. Looked up from germline, CDR1 is SGHKS and CDR2 is YYEKEE (reference sequence). The V gene end was trimmed by 4 bases and the J gene end by 6 bases; junction bases not matched to a gene: 16. This CDR3 has 17 residues. CDR3 in amino acids: CASSPSTSYAMGNEQFF. The CDR3 DNA sequence: TGTGCCAGCAGCCCGTCGACTAGCTATGCGATGGGCAATGAGCAGTTCTTC.

This chain joins TRBV2 and TRBJ1-6; D is undetermined. The CDR3 is 15 amino acids. CDR1 and CDR2 (germline): SNHLY, FYNNEI. Trimming took 7 bases from V and 0 from J, leaving 10 bases between them. Here the CDR3 reads CASILEGSYNSPLHF. CDR3 bases: TGTGCCAGCATCCTAGAGGGCTCCTATAATTCACCCCTCCACTTT.

The table lists this clone with a few counts. At one boundary the junction diverges from the germline segment, which might be a read error. The chain joins TRBV7-9 to TRBJ2-7; 7 bases fit TRBD2. Germline V gene lookup returns CDR1 SEHNR and CDR2 FQNEAQ (reference sequence). The CDR3 spans 14 residues. The CDR3 DNA reads as TGTTCCAGCACCTACGGCGGGAGCTCCTACGAGCAGTACTTC. This sequence encodes CSSTYGGSSYEQYF.

The chain couples TRBV7-2 to TRBJ2-3; possible D gene TRBD1, 6 bases. Germline V gene data show CDR1 as SGHTA and CDR2 as FQGNSA. The CDR3 length is 15 residues. V shed 4 bases and J shed 4 bases, with 15 bases lying between them. The CDR3 DNA sequence: TGTGCCAGCAGCTCCTCCAGGGGTCGGGCAGATACGCAGTATTTT. This translates into CASSSSRGRADTQYF.

This clone was picked up a small number of times. The gene calls are TRBV6-1 and TRBJ2-1; TRBD1 is a possible D gene (6 bases). Trimming stripped 7 bases from V and 4 bases from J, with 14 bases between. Germline CDR1 reads MNHNS; CDR2 reads SASEGT. The CDR3 is 14 amino acids. The CDR3 here is CASIWKQGYNEQFF. The DNA for the CDR3 is TGTGCCAGCATCTGGAAACAGGGATACAATGAGCAGTTCTTC.

The chain links TRBV28 to TRBJ2-7, with 12 bases matching TRBD2. V was clipped by 5 bases and J by 3 bases; unmatched bases: 8. Germline CDR1 reads MDHEN; CDR2 reads SYDVKM. The CDR3 covers 16 residues. CDR3 protein: CASSAGLAGPGYEQYF. The CDR3 DNA reads TGTGCCAGCAGTGCAGGACTAGCGGGGCCCGGCTACGAGCAGTACTTC.